The present T cell receptor beta chain was sequenced within a study of Ad26.COV2.S vaccination and SARS-CoV-2 variants. The protocol was immunoSEQ multiplex PCR, while the TCRdb copy is restricted to in-frame clones and leaves out a portion. Of under 550,000 clones in the sample, roughly 90% were seen once. Treatment specified: around 19 received Ad26.COV2.S at low or high dose, single or two shots; about 5 received placebo; per-sample allocation not given. Day 63 after the first vaccine or placebo injection was the time point for sampling. The junction had 14 bases not matched to a gene; V was cut back by 4 bases and J by 8 bases. The CDR3 sequence is 17 residues long. Looked up from germline, CDR1 is SGHTA and CDR2 is FQGNSA. This clone was counted only a few times.

This receptor was identified in a person aged 18-60 years who received the Ad26.COV2.S COVID-19 vaccine or a placebo. V is TRBV7-2 and J is TRBJ2-3; TRBD2 matches at 11 bases. The sequencing here drew on peripheral blood, taken in a trial of Ad26.COV2.S vaccine versus placebo. The CDR3 DNA sequence: TGTGCCAGCAGCTCTTGGGCTAGCGGGGGGACCTCAGGTACGCAGTATTTT. This codes for CASSSWASGGTSGTQYF.